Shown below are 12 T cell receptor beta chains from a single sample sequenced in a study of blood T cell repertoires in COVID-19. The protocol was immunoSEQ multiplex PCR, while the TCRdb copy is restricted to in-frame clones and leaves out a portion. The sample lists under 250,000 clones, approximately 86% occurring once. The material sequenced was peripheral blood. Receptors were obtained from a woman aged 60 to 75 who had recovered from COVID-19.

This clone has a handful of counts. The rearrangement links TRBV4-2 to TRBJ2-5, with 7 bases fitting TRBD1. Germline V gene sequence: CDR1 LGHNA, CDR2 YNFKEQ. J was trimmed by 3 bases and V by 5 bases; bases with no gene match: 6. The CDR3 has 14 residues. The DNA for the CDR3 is TGTGCCAGCAGCAACGGACAGGTTGAAGAGACCCAGTACTTC. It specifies CASSNGQVEETQYF.

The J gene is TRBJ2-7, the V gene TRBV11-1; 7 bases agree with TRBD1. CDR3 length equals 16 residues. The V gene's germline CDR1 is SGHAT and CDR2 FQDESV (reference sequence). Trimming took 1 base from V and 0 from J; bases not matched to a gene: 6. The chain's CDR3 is CASSLDPTGVSYEQYF. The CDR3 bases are TGTGCCAGCAGCTTAGACCCTACAGGGGTCTCCTACGAGCAGTACTTC. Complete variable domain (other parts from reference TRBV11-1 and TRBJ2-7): EAEVAQSPRYKITEKSQAVAFWCDPISGHATLYWYRQILGQGPELLVQFQDESVVDDSQLPKDRFSAERLKGVDSTLKIQPAELGDSAMYLCASSLDPTGVSYEQYFGPGTRLTVT.

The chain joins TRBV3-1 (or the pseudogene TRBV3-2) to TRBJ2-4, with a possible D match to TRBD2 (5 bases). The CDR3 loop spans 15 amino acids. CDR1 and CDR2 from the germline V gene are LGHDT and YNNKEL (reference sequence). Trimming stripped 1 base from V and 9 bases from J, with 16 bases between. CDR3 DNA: TGTGCCAGCAGCCAAGCCCCATCGAGCGGTAGCATTCAGTACTTC. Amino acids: CASSQAPSSGSIQYF.

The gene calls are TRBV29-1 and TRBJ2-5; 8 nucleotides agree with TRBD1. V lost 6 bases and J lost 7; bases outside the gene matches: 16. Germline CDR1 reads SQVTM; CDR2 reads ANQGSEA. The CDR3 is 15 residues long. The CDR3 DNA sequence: TGCAGCGTCTCTCGGGCAGGGGGCCCCCGGGCGACCCAGTACTTC. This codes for CSVSRAGGPRATQYF.

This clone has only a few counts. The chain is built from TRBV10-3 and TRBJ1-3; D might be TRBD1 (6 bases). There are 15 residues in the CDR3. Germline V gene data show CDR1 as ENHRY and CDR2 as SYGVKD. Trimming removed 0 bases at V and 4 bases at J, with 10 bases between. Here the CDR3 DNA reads TGTGCCATCAGTGAGTCGGCCCAGGGGGGAAACACCATATATTTT. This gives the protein CAISESAQGGNTIYF.

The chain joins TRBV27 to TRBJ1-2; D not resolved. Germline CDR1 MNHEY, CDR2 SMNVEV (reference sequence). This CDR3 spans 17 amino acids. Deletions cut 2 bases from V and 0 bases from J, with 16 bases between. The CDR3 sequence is CASSLIPRIGANYGYTF. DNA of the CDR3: TGTGCCAGCAGTTTAATCCCCCGGATCGGGGCTAACTATGGCTACACCTTC.

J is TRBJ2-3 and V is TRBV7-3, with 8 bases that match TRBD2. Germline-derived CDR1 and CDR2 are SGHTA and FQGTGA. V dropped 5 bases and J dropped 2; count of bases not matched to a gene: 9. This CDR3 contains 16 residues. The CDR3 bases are TGTGCCAGCAGCATAGTAGCGGGGACCCCCACAGATACGCAGTATTTT. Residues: CASSIVAGTPTDTQYF.

The CDR3 here is CASSYPQGAYPNTQYF. CDR3 nucleotides: TGTGCCAGCAGCTACCCCCAAGGGGCCTACCCTAATACGCAGTATTTT. This chain joins TRBV7-2 and TRBJ2-3; D is possibly TRBD1 (5 bases). Trimming cost V 4 bases and J 7 bases, with 21 bases left between them. The germline CDR1 and CDR2 sequences are SGHTA and FQGNSA. This CDR3 is 16 amino acids long.

The CDR3 loop is CASSYDGVYEQYF. CDR3 bases: TGTGCCAGCAGTTACGACGGGGTCTACGAGCAGTACTTC. V is TRBV6-6 and J is TRBJ2-7; tentatively, D is TRBD2 (5 bases). Trimming shortened V by 2 bases and J by 3 bases, and 8 bases separated the two germline ends. This CDR3 spans 13 amino acids. Germline-derived CDR1 and CDR2 are MNHNY and SVGAGI (reference sequence).

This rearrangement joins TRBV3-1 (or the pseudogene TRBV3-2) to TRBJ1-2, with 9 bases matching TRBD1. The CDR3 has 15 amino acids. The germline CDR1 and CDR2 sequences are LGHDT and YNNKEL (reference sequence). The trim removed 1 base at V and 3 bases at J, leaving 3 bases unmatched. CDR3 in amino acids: CASSQARTGDYGYTF. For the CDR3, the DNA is TGTGCCAGCAGCCAAGCGAGGACAGGGGACTATGGCTACACCTTC.

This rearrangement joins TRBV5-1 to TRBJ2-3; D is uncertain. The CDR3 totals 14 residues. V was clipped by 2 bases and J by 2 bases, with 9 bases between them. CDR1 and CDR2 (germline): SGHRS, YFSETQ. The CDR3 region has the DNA TGCGCCAGCAGCTTCTTCGGGTCCACAGATACGCAGTATTTT. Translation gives CASSFFGSTDTQYF.

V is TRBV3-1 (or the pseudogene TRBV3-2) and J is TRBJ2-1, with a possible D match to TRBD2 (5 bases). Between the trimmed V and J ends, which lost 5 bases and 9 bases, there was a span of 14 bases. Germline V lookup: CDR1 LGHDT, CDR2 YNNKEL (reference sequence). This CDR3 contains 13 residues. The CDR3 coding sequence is TGTGCCAGCAGCTCCACACCGGGAAGTGAGCAGTTCTTC. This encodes CASSSTPGSEQFF.